This T cell receptor beta chain was sequenced for a study of OX40 agonist ivuxolimab in advanced cancers. Study-level information: Cohort: roughly 79% men, mean age approximately 66, aged about 20 to 79.

Germline loops: CDR1 GTSNPN, CDR2 SVGIG (reference sequence). V was cut by 2 bases and J by 0 bases, with 8 bases left in between. The CDR3 extends over 15 amino acids. Study-wide results and caveats: Clonal expansion was seen in CD4+ and CD8+ blood T cells by week 6 at 0.1 to 3.0 mg/kg.

The protocol was immunoSEQ multiplex PCR, while the TCRdb copy is restricted to in-frame clones and leaves out a portion. The repertoire holds 50,000 to 70,000 clones, 84% seen once, with roughly 1.9% in the top ten. This clone has just one count. Antigen: not known. This clonotype originated in an adult with an advanced solid tumor such as melanoma, head and neck, liver or kidney cancer. The input for sequencing was CD4+ or CD8+ T cells sorted from blood, taken in a trial of the OX40 agonist ivuxolimab. The chain uses TRBV30 and TRBJ1-6; D gene unclear. The CDR3 coding sequence is TGTGCCTGGAGTACAACTAGCTCCTATAATTCACCCCTCCACTTT. Amino acid sequence: CAWSTTSSYNSPLHF.